This entry lists 31 T cell receptor beta chains sequenced from one sample in a study of metastatic and nonmetastatic thyroid tumors. TCRdb re-analyzed the PCR reads using MiXCR. The sample yields about 3,900 clones, roughly 35% seen once. Not a single patient had been given any form of treatment at any point before undergoing thyroid surgery. The sequenced material came from tumor tissue. The receptors originated from a male donor with papillary thyroid cancer or a benign thyroid nodule (not recorded which). Some clones in this sample may be carry-over from other donors' samples.

In its sample, this clone is large (0.1 to 1%). The same CDR3 arises from other DNA sequences in this sample as well. The gene calls are TRBV4-1 and TRBJ2-2; D call uncertain. The CDR3 loop spans 12 amino acids. Germline V gene data show CDR1 as MGHRA and CDR2 as YSYEKL. Trimming took 4 bases from V and 4 from J, leaving 4 bases between them. Here the CDR3 DNA reads TGCGCCAGCAGCCCACTCACCGGGGAGCTGTTTTTT. Translating it yields CASSPLTGELFF.

This clone was observed a handful of times. The rearrangement uses TRBV6-2 or TRBV6-3 and TRBJ2-2; D is unresolved. V shed 8 bases and J shed 2 bases, with 12 bases lying between them. Germline CDR1 MNHEY, CDR2 SVGEGT. The CDR3 has 14 amino acids. The CDR3 coding sequence is TGTGCCAGCCTGAGTCACCGCAACACCGGGGAGCTGTTTTTT. This gives the protein CASLSHRNTGELFF.

Relative to its sample, this clone is medium-sized. An end of the junction does not agree with germline; a read error may underlie this. Other DNA sequences in the sample encode the same CDR3. The gene calls are TRBV6-1 and TRBJ1-1, with a possible D match to TRBD1 (6 bases). Looked up from germline, CDR1 is MNHNS and CDR2 is SASEGT. This CDR3 has 15 residues. The CDR3 region is CASSLKDSSGTEAFF. CDR3 DNA sequence: TGTGCCAGCAGTTTAAAGGACAGTTCGGGAACTGAGGCTTTCTTT.

The chain carries TRBV18 and TRBJ2-2, with D possibly matching TRBD1 (6 bases). The CDR3 sequence is 15 residues long. V was trimmed by 2 bases and J by 0 bases, leaving 7 bases between them. Germline CDR1 KGHSH, CDR2 LQKENI. CDR3 in amino acids: CASSPGGPNTGELFF. The CDR3 DNA is TGTGCCAGCTCACCAGGGGGCCCGAACACCGGGGAGCTGTTTTTT. The variable domain in full, completed from reference TRBV18 and TRBJ2-2, reads NAGVMQNPRHLVRRRGQEARLRCSPMKGHSHVYWYRQLPEEGLKFMVYLQKENIIDESGMPKERFSAEFPKEGPSILRIQQVVRGDSAAYFCASSPGGPNTGELFFGEGSRLTVL.

This clone came up a few times. The genes are TRBV6-2 or TRBV6-3 and TRBJ2-2, with 8 bases that match TRBD1. This CDR3 region has 16 residues. Germline lookup yields CDR1 MNHEY and CDR2 SVGEGT. V was clipped by 0 bases and J by 4 bases; unmatched bases: 4. The CDR3 spells CASSYSRQGATGELFF. In DNA, the CDR3 is TGTGCCAGCAGTTACTCACGGCAGGGGGCCACCGGGGAGCTGTTTTTT.

The sample holds a few counts of this clone. The V call is TRBV27, the J call TRBJ2-7, with TRBD2 matching 8 bases. Germline V gene lookup returns CDR1 MNHEY and CDR2 SMNVEV (reference sequence). CDR3 length equals 12 residues. The DNA for the CDR3 is TGTGCATCACGGGGGGGATCCTACGAGCAGTACTTC. Its translation: CASRGGSYEQYF.

Only a few counts were recorded for this clone. J is TRBJ1-6 and V is TRBV6-4, with unresolved D. The V end lost 3 bases, the J end lost 10 bases, and 10 bases lay between the germline ends. The germline CDR1 and CDR2 sequences are MRHNA and SNTAGT. The CDR3 covers 13 residues. CDR3 residues: CASSEGAGSPLHF. In DNA form, the CDR3 reads TGTGCCAGCAGTGAGGGCGCAGGATCACCCCTCCACTTT.

The chain uses TRBV14 and TRBJ2-3; a possible D gene is TRBD2 (7 bases). V shed 2 bases and J shed 5 bases, with 20 bases lying between them. This CDR3 is built from 17 residues. CDR1 is SGHDN, CDR2 FVKESK, per germline. The CDR3 region is CASSQPIHREGVDTQYF. DNA of the CDR3: TGTGCCAGCAGCCAACCGATCCACAGGGAGGGTGTAGATACGCAGTATTTT.

This clone showed up just once. The chain employs TRBV9 and TRBJ2-2; 8 positions agree with TRBD1. From germline, CDR1 is SGDLS and CDR2 YYNGEE. The CDR3 totals 16 residues. Trimming took 4 bases from V and 0 from J; bases not matched to a gene: 5. The CDR3 DNA reads as TGTGCCAGCAGCTTACAGGGGGAGACGAACACCGGGGAGCTGTTTTTT. Translation: CASSLQGETNTGELFF.

V usage is TRBV6-2 or TRBV6-3 and J usage is TRBJ2-7; D is ambiguous. Germline V gene data show CDR1 as MNHEY and CDR2 as SVGEGT. CDR3 size: 11 residues. Trimming shortened V by 8 bases and J by 6 bases, and 11 bases separated the two germline ends. DNA of the CDR3: TGTGCCAGCGGGTGGGTCGGCGAGCAGTACTTC. Encoded protein: CASGWVGEQYF.

This clone was seen only a few times. This chain joins TRBV28 and TRBJ1-6; TRBD1 might be the D (5 bases). CDR1 is MDHEN and CDR2 is SYDVKM in the germline V gene. V was clipped by 4 bases and J by 7 bases, with 14 bases between them. The CDR3 consists of 15 residues. This CDR3 reads CASSSALGPNSPLHF. The CDR3 DNA sequence: TGTGCCAGCAGTTCCGCCCTGGGGCCGAATTCACCCCTCCACTTT. Variable domain in full (rest from reference TRBV28 and TRBJ1-6): DVKVTQSSRYLVKRTGEKVFLECVQDMDHENMFWYRQDPGLGLRLIYFSYDVKMKEKGDIPEGYSVSREKKERFSLILESASTNQTSMYLCASSSALGPNSPLHFGNGTRLTVT.

The rearrangement joins TRBV11-1 to TRBJ2-7, with 10 nucleotides matching TRBD1. From germline, CDR1 is SGHAT and CDR2 FQDESV (reference sequence). The CDR3 is 17 amino acids. V was pared by 5 bases and J by 0 bases, with 10 bases of the junction left unmatched. The CDR3 is CASSHPGQGFSSYEQYF. The CDR3 coding sequence is TGTGCCAGCAGCCACCCGGGACAGGGGTTTAGCTCCTACGAGCAGTACTTC.

This clone has more than one count but fewer than ten. The gene calls are TRBV28 and TRBJ2-7; D is perhaps TRBD1 or TRBD2 (5 bases each). Germline V gives CDR1 MDHEN, CDR2 SYDVKM. Trimming took 4 bases from V and 9 from J, leaving 22 bases between them. This CDR3 region has 15 residues. The CDR3 protein is CASSSGPPYVPGQYF. The CDR3 DNA follows: TGTGCCAGCAGTTCGGGACCGCCATATGTACCAGGGCAGTACTTC.

The rearrangement uses TRBV30 and TRBJ1-2; 7 bases are a match to TRBD1. J gave up 12 bases and V 0 bases, and 4 bases lay outside the gene matches. Per germline, CDR1 GTSNPN and CDR2 SVGIG (reference sequence). CDR3 length: 11 amino acids. The CDR3 is CAWSVDRAHTF. The CDR3 coding sequence is TGTGCCTGGAGTGTTGACAGGGCCCACACCTTC.

This chain connects TRBV2 to TRBJ1-1; D is unclear. V gave up 6 bases and J gave up 1 base, with 15 bases separating them. Germline values: CDR1 SNHLY, CDR2 FYNNEI. The CDR3 consists of 15 residues. The CDR3 sequence is CASRAKTSGNTEAFF. Here the CDR3 DNA reads TGTGCCAGCAGGGCGAAGACTTCGGGGAACACTGAAGCTTTCTTT.

This rearrangement joins TRBV28 to TRBJ2-1; 8 positions agree with TRBD2. The CDR3 has 15 residues. Trimming removed 3 bases from V and 5 bases from J; junction bases left unmatched: 6. The V gene's germline CDR1 is MDHEN and CDR2 SYDVKM. The CDR3 sequence is CASSLGSGKNNEQFF. The CDR3 region has the DNA TGTGCCAGCAGTTTGGGTAGCGGGAAGAACAATGAGCAGTTCTTC.

This chain links TRBV27 with TRBJ2-1; D unclear. The CDR3 is 13 residues long. V lost 3 bases and J lost 0, with 3 bases in between. The germline V gene encodes CDR1 MNHEY and CDR2 SMNVEV (reference sequence). The CDR3 DNA sequence: TGTGCCAGCAGTTTTAACTCCTACAATGAGCAGTTCTTC. Its protein product is CASSFNSYNEQFF.

This clone was picked up a small number of times. V gene TRBV27 combines with J gene TRBJ2-3; D may match TRBD1 or TRBD2 (5 bases each). The CDR3 runs 15 residues. Deletions cut 4 bases from V and 0 bases from J, with 11 bases between. Germline V gene sequence: CDR1 MNHEY, CDR2 SMNVEV (reference sequence). In nucleotides, the CDR3 is TGTGCCAGCAGTTCCGGGACCCGAAGCACAGATACGCAGTATTTT. Translation gives CASSSGTRSTDTQYF.

The gene calls are TRBV28 and TRBJ1-6; the D gene is possibly TRBD1 (5 bases). Trimming stripped 10 bases from V and 10 bases from J, with 17 bases between. The CDR3 consists of 13 residues. The V gene's germline CDR1 is MDHEN and CDR2 SYDVKM. For the CDR3, the DNA is TGTGCCAACAATGGCTCCGGGACCTCACCCCTCCACTTT. It yields the protein CANNGSGTSPLHF.

This CDR3 reads CASSLTGMNTEAFF. CDR3 DNA: TGTGCCAGCAGCCTGACAGGGATGAACACTGAAGCTTTCTTT. The rearrangement joins TRBV6-1 to TRBJ1-1, with TRBD1 identical over 7 bases. Germline assignment: CDR1 MNHNS and CDR2 SASEGT. V was pared by 6 bases and J by 0 bases, with 4 bases of the junction left unmatched. This CDR3 has 14 residues.

The gene calls are TRBV5-1 and TRBJ2-1; TRBD2 matches 10 bases. Germline values: CDR1 SGHRS, CDR2 YFSETQ. The CDR3 is 16 amino acids. V lost 3 bases, J lost 8 bases, and 11 bases stayed unmatched. The DNA of the CDR3 is TGCGCCAGCAGCTGGGGGCCAGCGGGAGGGAGAGATGAGCAGTTCTTC. This encodes CASSWGPAGGRDEQFF.

Within the sample, this clone is large (0.1 to 1%). J is TRBJ1-2 and V is TRBV7-6; 12 bases align to TRBD1. The V gene end was trimmed by 5 bases and the J gene end by 5 bases; junction bases not matched to a gene: 6. CDR1 is SGHVS and CDR2 is FNYEAQ in the germline V gene. The CDR3 contains 15 residues. The chain's CDR3 is CASSTGTGGAYGYTF. CDR3 nucleotides: TGTGCCAGCAGCACGGGGACAGGGGGCGCATATGGCTACACCTTC.

This clone has a count of ten or more. Mismatch with germline at one junction end may stem from a read error. The chain has TRBV12-3 or TRBV12-4 and TRBJ1-1; tentative D call: TRBD1 (5 bases). The CDR3 totals 14 residues. The CDR3 sequence: CASSLGALNTEAFF. CDR3 nucleotides: TGTGCCAGCAGCTTAGGGGCTCTGAACACTGAAGCTTTCTTT.

J is TRBJ1-6 and V is TRBV2, with a tentative D call TRBD1 (5 bases). Germline assignment: CDR1 SNHLY and CDR2 FYNNEI. This CDR3 contains 13 residues. Trimming cost V 6 bases and J 9 bases, with 12 bases left between them. The CDR3 region is CASRGTSGSPLHF. CDR3 coding DNA: TGTGCCAGCAGGGGGACCTCGGGTTCACCCCTCCACTTT.

This clone was seen only a few times. The chain recombines TRBV28 with TRBJ2-7; 14 bases line up with TRBD2. V lost 5 bases to trimming and J lost 0 bases; unmatched junction nucleotides: 12. The CDR3 spans 19 residues. Germline values: CDR1 MDHEN, CDR2 SYDVKM. The CDR3 nucleotides read TGTGCCAGCAGTCCCAACCCCGGGACTAGCGGGGGTAGCTCCTACGAGCAGTACTTC. This codes for CASSPNPGTSGGSSYEQYF.

This clone turned up a few times. At one end, the junction sequence differs from germline, possibly due to a read error. The chain recombines TRBV2 with TRBJ1-2; no definite D call. This CDR3 is built from 15 residues. Germline CDR1 and CDR2: SNHLY and FYNNEI. CDR3 DNA: TGTGCCAGCAGAGAAGGTTCCCAAGCTAACTATGGCTACACCTTC. This sequence encodes CASREGSQANYGYTF. The full variable domain, its missing parts supplied by reference TRBV2 and TRBJ1-2, is EPEVTQTPSHQVTQMGQEVILRCVPISNHLYFYWYRQILGQKVEFLVSFYNNEISEKSEIFDDQFSVERPDGSNFTLKIRSTKLEDSAMYFCASREGSQANYGYTFGSGTRLTVV.

This chain uses TRBV28 with TRBJ2-7; tentatively, D is TRBD1 or TRBD2 (7 bases each). This CDR3 spans 15 amino acids. Germline CDR1 is MDHEN and CDR2 is SYDVKM. V was pared by 4 bases and J by 2 bases, with 15 bases between. This CDR3 is CASSSRQGGTYEQYF. The CDR3 DNA sequence: TGTGCCAGCAGTTCCCGACAGGGAGGGACCTACGAGCAGTACTTC.

This clone has just a few counts. One end of the junction is discordant with germline, which a read error may explain. V gene TRBV19 combines with J gene TRBJ2-6; D is undetermined. Per germline, CDR1 LNHDA and CDR2 SQIVND (reference sequence). The CDR3 runs 15 residues. The CDR3 nucleotides are TGTGCCATTAGTCCCATCCCCTCTGGGGCCAACGTCCTGACTTTC. This codes for CAISPIPSGANVLTF.

The CDR3 DNA follows: TGTGCCAGCAGCCCGCACGTCCTTGGAGTAGCTTTCTTT. Translated: CASSPHVLGVAFF. J is TRBJ1-1 and V is TRBV3-1; no reliable D call. CDR1 and CDR2 from the germline V gene are LGHDT and YNNKEL (reference sequence). The V end was cut by 4 bases, the J end by 10 bases, with 16 bases between. The CDR3 is made up of 13 amino acids.

This chain links TRBV6-5 with TRBJ2-7; D might be TRBD2 (6 bases). Germline V CDR1 and CDR2: MNHEY, SVGAGI. The CDR3 sequence is 15 residues long. V lost 4 bases and J lost 0, with 13 bases in between. CDR3 bases: TGTGCCAGCAGTTCCTCGGGAGTCTTCTCCTACGAGCAGTACTTC. Its protein is CASSSSGVFSYEQYF.

V gene TRBV30 combines with J gene TRBJ2-7; 10 bases match TRBD1. This CDR3 is built from 12 residues. CDR1 is GTSNPN and CDR2 is SVGIG in the germline V gene (reference sequence). CDR3 residues: CAWGQGRNEQYF. Here the CDR3 DNA reads TGTGCGTGGGGACAGGGGAGAAACGAGCAGTACTTC.